These T cell receptor beta chains were read from a single sample in a study of T cells in Graves' hyperthyroidism and ophthalmopathy. A single record per CDR3 protein comes from TCRdb applying MiXCR to the multiplex PCR reads. Found here are 410,000 or so distinct CDR3 sequences, roughly 15% of them singletons; the top ten hold over 10%. Material for sequencing was blood. The receptors originated from a young man with Graves' ophthalmopathy. The CDR3 runs from the conserved cysteine through the conserved F or W. The D gene is left open where the match is weak. Expanded clones are given a class, and other clones once, few, many or no size at all.

D gene	V gene	J gene	clone size	CDR3 protein	CDR3 DNA
-	TRBV9	TRBJ2-3	-	CASSAPRDHHTDTQYF	TGTGCCAGCAGCGCCCCACGGGACCACCACACAGATACGCAGTATTTT
TRBD2	TRBV27	TRBJ2-7	many	CASSLLPGLAGDGSSYEQYF	TGTGCCAGCAGTTTGTTACCGGGACTAGCGGGAGATGGGTCTTCCTACGAGCAGTACTTC
TRBD1	TRBV9	TRBJ2-5	-	CASSLTGGPYQETQYF	TGTGCCAGCAGCCTCACAGGGGGCCCGTACCAAGAGACCCAGTACTTC
-	TRBV30	TRBJ1-5	-	CAWSEGDSNQPQHF	TGTGCCTGGAGTGAGGGAGATAGCAATCAGCCCCAGCATTTT
-	TRBV3-1	TRBJ1-2	many	CASSPSEVIGYTF	TGTGCCAGCAGCCCCTCTGAGGTTATTGGCTACACCTTC
TRBD2	TRBV20-1	TRBJ2-7	many	CSASPAGGPLTKQYF	TGCAGTGCTAGTCCAGCGGGAGGGCCTCTAACGAAGCAGTACTTC
TRBD1	TRBV20-1	TRBJ1-5	many	CSATTGTGDQPQHF	TGCAGTGCCACGACCGGGACAGGGGATCAGCCCCAGCATTTT
-	TRBV5-1	TRBJ1-5	-	CASSGGGDQPQHF	TGCGCCAGCAGCGGGGGGGGGGATCAGCCCCAGCATTTT
-	TRBV5-1	TRBJ2-7	few	CASSKTGGEGEQYF	TGCGCCAGCTCCAAGACAGGCGGAGAAGGAGAGCAGTACTTC
-	TRBV11-2	TRBJ2-5	many	CASSSDIQETQYF	TGTGCCAGCAGCTCGGACATTCAAGAGACCCAGTACTTC
TRBD2	TRBV2	TRBJ2-5	many	CASRFDSGRSQTQYF	TGTGCCAGCAGGTTCGACAGCGGGAGATCACAGACCCAGTACTTC
TRBD1	TRBV24-1	TRBJ2-1	many	CAVKAGQVGRNEQFF	TGTGCCGTAAAGGCTGGACAGGTGGGTCGCAATGAGCAGTTCTTC
TRBD2	TRBV27	TRBJ2-3	-	CASSSGGPDTQYF	TGTGCCAGCAGTTCGGGGGGGCCAGATACGCAGTATTTT
TRBD1	TRBV3-1	TRBJ1-1	many	CASSHSGTANTEAFF	TGTGCCAGCAGCCACTCCGGGACAGCGAACACTGAAGCTTTCTTT
-	TRBV3-1	TRBJ2-5	many	CASSQGDPLETQYF	TGTGCCAGCAGCCAAGGGGATCCTCTGGAGACCCAGTACTTC
-	TRBV10-3	TRBJ1-1	many	CAISDLRGLNTEAFF	TGTGCCATCAGTGACCTCCGTGGATTGAACACTGAAGCTTTCTTT
TRBD2	TRBV6-1	TRBJ2-4	-	CASSYGGAGNIQYF	TGTGCCAGCTCCTACGGGGGGGCCGGGAACATTCAGTACTTC
TRBD1	TRBV11-2	TRBJ2-7	many	CASSIGQGRYEQYF	TGTGCCAGCAGCATCGGACAGGGCAGATACGAGCAGTACTTC
-	TRBV29-1	TRBJ1-2	many	CSVESPKKGIYGYTF	TGCAGCGTTGAATCCCCCAAGAAGGGCATCTATGGCTACACCTTC
TRBD1	TRBV5-6	TRBJ2-7	many	CASSFRTGGAGHSYEQYF	TGTGCCAGCAGCTTTAGGACAGGGGGCGCCGGCCACTCCTACGAGCAGTACTTC
-	TRBV20-1	TRBJ2-7	many	CSAVPGERPTYEQYF	TGCAGTGCTGTCCCGGGGGAGCGGCCAACCTACGAGCAGTACTTC
-	TRBV7-8	TRBJ1-5	many	CASILRGAQPQHF	TGTGCCAGCATCCTCAGAGGGGCCCAGCCCCAGCATTTT
TRBD1	TRBV20-1	TRBJ2-2	many	CSARDLGTGNSGELFF	TGCAGTGCCAGAGATCTCGGGACAGGGAACTCCGGGGAGCTGTTTTTT
TRBD2	TRBV7-2	TRBJ2-3	few	CASSFSGGAKDTQYF	TGTGCCAGCAGCTTTAGCGGGGGGGCCAAAGATACGCAGTATTTT
TRBD2	TRBV7-2	TRBJ2-1	many	CASSLPSGRAALYNEQFF	TGTGCCAGCAGCTTACCTAGCGGGAGGGCCGCTCTCTACAATGAGCAGTTCTTC
TRBD2	TRBV7-2	TRBJ2-2	many	CASRPGLAENTGELFF	TGTGCCAGCAGACCGGGACTAGCGGAGAACACCGGGGAGCTGTTTTTT
TRBD1	TRBV7-6	TRBJ2-3	-	CASSPGGRTDTQYF	TGTGCCAGCAGCCCAGGGGGCCGCACAGATACGCAGTATTTT
TRBD2	TRBV7-2	TRBJ2-3	many	CASSLGLAGTSTDTQYF	TGTGCCAGCAGCCTGGGACTAGCGGGGACTAGCACAGATACGCAGTATTTT
-	TRBV27	TRBJ2-4	-	CASSFFLGGANIQYF	TGTGCCAGCAGTTTTTTCTTGGGGGGGGCAAACATTCAGTACTTC
-	TRBV12-3/TRBV12-4	TRBJ2-5	many	CASSPLSGWETQYF	TGTGCCAGCAGTCCTCTCTCAGGGTGGGAGACCCAGTACTTC
TRBD1	TRBV6-1	TRBJ1-1	many	CASSRPGTENTEAFF	TGTGCCAGCAGTCGTCCCGGGACAGAGAACACTGAAGCTTTCTTT
-	TRBV2	TRBJ1-2	many	CASRSPLQPGGYTF	TGTGCCAGCAGGAGCCCCTTACAGCCTGGGGGCTACACCTTC
TRBD2	TRBV5-1	TRBJ2-3	many	CASSWTSGTSTDTQYF	TGCGCCAGCAGCTGGACTAGCGGAACATCAACAGATACGCAGTATTTT